One and the same sample provided the 20 T cell receptor beta chains below, sequenced in a study of blood T cell repertoires in COVID-19. Some clones are missing from TCRdb's copy, which holds only in-frame ones; the method was immunoSEQ multiplex PCR. Of around 150,000 clones in the sample, 65% to 90% are singletons; the top ten hold roughly 8%. Sequenced: peripheral blood. These receptors were taken from a man aged 60 to 75 with acute or convalescent COVID-19.

The chain uses TRBV29-1 and TRBJ2-1, with 8 bases aligning to TRBD2. Per the germline V gene, CDR1 is SQVTM and CDR2 is ANQGSEA. Germline trimming cut 7 bases from V and 10 bases from J; bases unmatched to any gene: 12. The CDR3 is 13 amino acids. CDR3 amino acids: CSGGREATMEQFF. The CDR3 region has the DNA TGCAGCGGAGGGCGGGAGGCTACAATGGAGCAGTTCTTC.

V is TRBV19 and J is TRBJ1-1, with 7 bases lining up with TRBD1. J was trimmed by 5 bases and V by 3 bases; bases with no gene match: 9. CDR1 and CDR2 from the germline V gene are LNHDA and SQIVND (reference sequence). The CDR3 sequence is 15 residues long. Here the CDR3 DNA reads TGTGCCAGTAGTATGGGGGCAGGGGGTAAAACTGAAGCTTTCTTT. Translation: CASSMGAGGKTEAFF.

The chain combines TRBV30 with TRBJ2-1; 10 nucleotides line up with TRBD1. Germline lookup yields CDR1 GTSNPN and CDR2 SVGIG (reference sequence). V lost 5 bases, J lost 9 bases, and 4 bases stayed unmatched. The CDR3 loop spans 12 amino acids. The CDR3 loop reads CAWVDRGREQFF. Here the CDR3 DNA reads TGTGCCTGGGTAGACAGGGGGCGTGAGCAGTTCTTC.

The chain joins TRBV7-8 to TRBJ2-4, with a tentative D call TRBD1 (5 bases). V lost 2 bases, J lost 5 bases, and 13 bases lay in between. The CDR3 has 15 amino acids. Germline V CDR1 and CDR2: SGHVS, FQNEAQ. CDR3 coding DNA: TGTGCCAGCAGCTTAACCCTGACAGTCCAAAACATTCAGTACTTC. Translating gives CASSLTLTVQNIQYF.

The chain employs TRBV28 and TRBJ2-3, with a possible D match to TRBD2 (5 bases). Germline CDR1 is MDHEN and CDR2 is SYDVKM. V lost 8 bases to trimming and J lost 1 base, with 16 bases between them. CDR3 length equals 15 residues. CDR3 nucleotide sequence: TGTGCCAGCCTGGAGCGGAGAACACGCACAGATACGCAGTATTTT. Its protein is CASLERRTRTDTQYF. The whole variable domain, remainder taken from reference TRBV28 and TRBJ2-3, is DVKVTQSSRYLVKRTGEKVFLECVQDMDHENMFWYRQDPGLGLRLIYFSYDVKMKEKGDIPEGYSVSREKKERFSLILESASTNQTSMYLCASLERRTRTDTQYFGPGTRLTVL.

This chain joins TRBV5-4 and TRBJ2-3, with 10 positions matching TRBD2. Germline CDR1 reads SGHNT; CDR2 reads YYREEE (reference sequence). The CDR3 totals 18 residues. The V segment lost 0 bases and the J segment 4 bases; nucleotides outside the gene matches: 11. CDR3 in amino acids: CASSLGPSGGPRADTQYF. CDR3 nucleotide sequence: TGTGCCAGCAGCTTGGGGCCTAGCGGGGGACCCAGGGCAGATACGCAGTATTTT.

The chain couples TRBV19 to TRBJ1-4, with 8 bases identical to TRBD1. V was clipped by 4 bases and J by 13 bases; unmatched bases: 5. This CDR3 comprises 12 residues. CDR1 is LNHDA, CDR2 SQIVND, per germline (reference sequence). The CDR3 loop reads CASSTRQGTLFF. DNA for the CDR3: TGTGCCAGTAGTACTAGACAGGGGACACTGTTTTTT.

The chain couples TRBV19 to TRBJ1-2; 11 bases are a match to TRBD1. V trimming: 5 bases; J trimming: 7 bases; junction bases outside the gene matches: 9. This CDR3 contains 15 residues. Germline CDR1 and CDR2: LNHDA and SQIVND (reference sequence). The CDR3 spells CASSGRTGGAGGYTF. The CDR3 DNA reads as TGTGCCAGTAGTGGCCGGACAGGGGGCGCGGGTGGCTACACCTTC.

The rearrangement uses TRBV30 and TRBJ2-7; D gene ambiguous. V dropped 0 bases and J dropped 0 bases, with 9 bases sitting between them. Germline CDR1 is GTSNPN and CDR2 is SVGIG (reference sequence). The CDR3 extends over 14 amino acids. The DNA for the CDR3 is TGTGCCTGGAGTGTGTTAGCTGCCTCCTACGAGCAGTACTTC. This translates into CAWSVLAASYEQYF.

The rearrangement uses TRBV28 and TRBJ1-2; 9 nucleotides line up with TRBD1. The CDR3 length is 14 residues. Germline V gene sequence: CDR1 MDHEN, CDR2 SYDVKM. The ends lost 5 bases at V and 7 bases at J; junction bases unmatched: 8. The CDR3 loop is CASSPKTGGAGYTF. The DNA of the CDR3 is TGTGCCAGCAGTCCCAAGACAGGGGGGGCTGGCTACACCTTC.

This clone was seen once. CDR3 DNA: TGTGCCAGCAGGCGAGCGGACAGGGTGGATAATTCACCCCTCCACTTT. Amino acids: CASRRADRVDNSPLHF. This rearrangement joins TRBV28 to TRBJ1-6; TRBD1 matches at 8 bases. This CDR3 is 16 amino acids long. Germline CDR1 is MDHEN and CDR2 is SYDVKM. The V segment lost 6 bases and the J segment 5 bases; nucleotides outside the gene matches: 9.

This clone was counted only a few times. The J gene is TRBJ2-7, the V gene TRBV20-1; D perhaps matches TRBD1 (5 bases). This CDR3 has 11 residues. Trimming removed 3 bases from V and 6 bases from J, with 9 bases in between. Per the germline V gene, CDR1 is DFQATT and CDR2 is SNEGSKA (reference sequence). The CDR3 bases are TGCAGTGCTAGTAGAACAGGCGAGCAGTACTTC. Translation gives CSASRTGEQYF.

The chain links TRBV5-1 to TRBJ2-7, with 11 bases aligning to TRBD1. In germline, CDR1 is SGHRS, CDR2 YFSETQ. The CDR3 covers 15 residues. V trimming: 3 bases; J trimming: 4 bases; junction bases outside the gene matches: 6. CDR3 sequence: CASSWGTGGTYEQYF. DNA of the CDR3: TGCGCCAGCAGCTGGGGGACAGGGGGTACTTACGAGCAGTACTTC.

This clone appeared a few times. The chain carries TRBV9 and TRBJ1-1; D uncertain. The CDR3 loop spans 13 amino acids. CDR1 and CDR2 (germline): SGDLS, YYNGEE. The ends were cut back, 1 base at V and 2 bases at J, with 6 bases in the middle. CDR3 coding DNA: TGTGCCAGCAGCGTAACAGCTAACACTGAAGCTTTCTTT. Its protein product is CASSVTANTEAFF.

This chain links TRBV5-6 with TRBJ1-5; perhaps TRBD1 as D (6 bases). In germline, CDR1 is SGHDT, CDR2 YYEEEE. V was cut by 3 bases and J by 0 bases, with 13 bases left in between. The CDR3 has 16 amino acids. The CDR3 loop reads CASSSYREGSNQPQHF. The DNA for the CDR3 is TGTGCCAGCAGCTCCTACAGGGAGGGTAGCAATCAGCCCCAGCATTTT.

This sequence joins TRBV19 and TRBJ2-1; tentatively, D is TRBD2 (6 bases). This CDR3 spans 17 amino acids. CDR1 and CDR2 from the germline V gene are LNHDA and SQIVND (reference sequence). Trimming left V 2 bases short and J 7 bases short, with 21 bases between. DNA of the CDR3: TGTGCCAGTAGTATATTTTCGCTCGGCGGGGTGGGTAATGAGCAGTTCTTC. Its translation is CASSIFSLGGVGNEQFF.

This chain connects TRBV4-2 to TRBJ1-1; the match to TRBD1 covers 11 bases. The CDR3 loop spans 15 amino acids. V shed 3 bases, J shed 5 bases, and the junction held 5 bases outside the gene matches. Germline CDR1 and CDR2: LGHNA and YNFKEQ. This CDR3 reads CASSHHGQGATEAFF. CDR3 coding DNA: TGTGCCAGCAGCCATCACGGACAGGGGGCAACTGAAGCTTTCTTT.

The chain recombines TRBV9 with TRBJ2-3; 9 bases fit TRBD1. V lost 4 bases and J lost 7; bases outside the gene matches: 7. Germline V gene data show CDR1 as SGDLS and CDR2 as YYNGEE. CDR3 length: 14 amino acids. The CDR3 sequence: CASSPQTGGNTQYF. DNA for the CDR3: TGTGCCAGCAGCCCTCAGACAGGGGGAAATACGCAGTATTTT.

J is TRBJ1-1 and V is TRBV12-3 or TRBV12-4, with TRBD1 matching 8 bases. With V trimmed by 5 bases and J by 8 bases, 4 bases remained unmatched. This CDR3 contains 12 residues. The CDR3 is CASSQGTGEAFF. CDR3 in DNA: TGTGCCAGCAGTCAAGGGACAGGCGAAGCTTTCTTT.

V is TRBV6-5 and J is TRBJ2-7; D gene uncertain. Germline-derived CDR1 and CDR2 are MNHEY and SVGAGI. With 8 bases removed from V and 3 bases from J, the gap between germline ends came to 11 bases. This CDR3 has 12 amino acids. In DNA, the CDR3 is TGTGCCAGCGCCTATTCCGACTACGAGCAGTACTTC. The encoded protein is CASAYSDYEQYF.